These T cell receptor beta chains were read from a single sample in a study of CD8+ T cells in alopecia areata. Sequenced by immunoSEQ multiplex PCR; TCRdb stores in-frame clones only, minus some. The top ten clones hold less than 15% of a sample with about 140,000 clones, approximately 86% of them seen once. The specimen was CD8+ T cells sorted from blood, collected at week 4, from a patient treated with tofacitinib. The receptors here all came from a human donor with alopecia areata. CDR3s include the opening cysteine and the closing phenylalanine or tryptophan. A D gene is named only where the DNA matches it firmly. The listing skips clone size in some rows; elsewhere it reads once, few, many or a size class.

d_call: -; j_call: TRBJ2-5; v_call: TRBV25-1; clone_size: -; cdr3_aa: CASSETPPGGLQETQYF; cdr3_nt: TGTGCCAGCAGTGAAACCCCGCCAGGGGGGCTGCAAGAGACCCAGTACTTC
d_call: -; j_call: TRBJ1-1; v_call: TRBV6-5; clone_size: -; cdr3_aa: CASSYFVGGSEAFF; cdr3_nt: TGTGCCAGCAGTTACTTCGTCGGGGGCTCCGAAGCTTTCTTT
d_call: -; j_call: TRBJ2-1; v_call: TRBV6-6; clone_size: -; cdr3_aa: CASSFGPNEQFF; cdr3_nt: TGTGCCAGCAGTTTTGGCCCCAATGAGCAGTTCTTC
d_call: TRBD1; j_call: TRBJ1-4; v_call: TRBV18; clone_size: -; cdr3_aa: CASSPGQSNEKLFF; cdr3_nt: TGTGCCAGCTCACCGGGACAGTCTAATGAAAAACTGTTTTTT
d_call: TRBD2; j_call: TRBJ2-3; v_call: TRBV30; clone_size: -; cdr3_aa: CAWSSWSGQATSGGPGDTQYF; cdr3_nt: TGTGCCTGGAGCTCCTGGTCAGGACAGGCGACTAGCGGGGGGCCGGGGGATACGCAGTATTTT
d_call: TRBD1; j_call: TRBJ2-3; v_call: TRBV2; clone_size: -; cdr3_aa: CASPLLGTGLSTDTQYF; cdr3_nt: TGTGCCAGCCCTCTTCTTGGGACAGGGCTAAGCACAGATACGCAGTATTTT
d_call: TRBD2; j_call: TRBJ2-3; v_call: TRBV14; clone_size: few; cdr3_aa: CASSQGTSGGDTQYF; cdr3_nt: TGTGCCAGCAGCCAAGGGACTAGCGGGGGCGATACGCAGTATTTT
d_call: -; j_call: TRBJ2-3; v_call: TRBV2; clone_size: -; cdr3_aa: CALSVDTQYF; cdr3_nt: TGTGCCCTATCGGTAGATACGCAGTATTTT
d_call: -; j_call: TRBJ2-1; v_call: TRBV6-6; clone_size: -; cdr3_aa: CASSWPGDNEQFF; cdr3_nt: TGTGCCAGCAGTTGGCCAGGGGACAATGAGCAGTTCTTC
d_call: -; j_call: TRBJ2-1; v_call: TRBV5-4; clone_size: few; cdr3_aa: CASSSYNEQFF; cdr3_nt: TGTGCCAGCAGCTCCTACAATGAGCAGTTCTTC
d_call: -; j_call: TRBJ2-1; v_call: TRBV27; clone_size: -; cdr3_aa: CASSFSQGYNEQFF; cdr3_nt: TGTGCCAGCAGTTTTTCACAGGGCTACAATGAGCAGTTCTTC
d_call: -; j_call: TRBJ2-2; v_call: TRBV27; clone_size: -; cdr3_aa: CASNRGTGELFF; cdr3_nt: TGTGCCAGCAATAGGGGGACCGGGGAGCTGTTTTTT
d_call: -; j_call: TRBJ1-2; v_call: TRBV5-6; clone_size: -; cdr3_aa: CASSPGGQPYGYTF; cdr3_nt: TGTGCCAGCAGCCCGGGGGGACAACCCTATGGCTACACCTTC
d_call: -; j_call: TRBJ1-2; v_call: TRBV5-6; clone_size: -; cdr3_aa: CASSLVGYGYTF; cdr3_nt: TGTGCCAGCAGCTTGGTAGGGTATGGCTACACCTTC
d_call: -; j_call: TRBJ2-2; v_call: TRBV9; clone_size: -; cdr3_aa: CASSVDPGGELFF; cdr3_nt: TGTGCCAGCAGCGTTGACCCGGGAGGGGAGCTGTTTTTT
d_call: TRBD1; j_call: TRBJ2-1; v_call: TRBV6-5; clone_size: -; cdr3_aa: CASSYSTQGYEQFF; cdr3_nt: TGTGCCAGCAGTTACTCGACACAGGGGTATGAGCAGTTCTTC
d_call: TRBD2; j_call: TRBJ2-7; v_call: TRBV4-2; clone_size: -; cdr3_aa: CASSPQTGLADEQYF; cdr3_nt: TGTGCCAGCAGCCCCCAAACAGGACTAGCGGACGAGCAGTACTTC
d_call: TRBD1; j_call: TRBJ1-1; v_call: TRBV10-3; clone_size: -; cdr3_aa: CAIRGLGGRRTEAFF; cdr3_nt: TGTGCCATCAGGGGTTTAGGGGGCAGGAGAACTGAAGCTTTCTTT
d_call: TRBD1; j_call: TRBJ2-7; v_call: TRBV27; clone_size: -; cdr3_aa: CASTSGQGPGEQYF; cdr3_nt: TGTGCCAGCACCTCGGGACAGGGCCCCGGGGAGCAGTACTTC
d_call: -; j_call: TRBJ1-1; v_call: TRBV6-4; clone_size: -; cdr3_aa: CASSAGPNTEAFF; cdr3_nt: TGTGCCAGCAGTGCCGGCCCGAACACTGAAGCTTTCTTT
d_call: -; j_call: TRBJ2-7; v_call: TRBV25-1; clone_size: -; cdr3_aa: CASSETHYEQYF; cdr3_nt: TGTGCCAGCAGTGAGACCCACTACGAGCAGTACTTC
d_call: -; j_call: TRBJ2-7; v_call: TRBV27; clone_size: -; cdr3_aa: CASAPTGEAFYEQYF; cdr3_nt: TGTGCCAGCGCCCCTACGGGGGAAGCTTTCTACGAGCAGTACTTC
d_call: TRBD1; j_call: TRBJ1-5; v_call: TRBV4-1; clone_size: -; cdr3_aa: CASSQGTVNQPQHF; cdr3_nt: TGCGCCAGCAGCCAGGGGACAGTCAATCAGCCCCAGCATTTT
d_call: TRBD2; j_call: TRBJ2-5; v_call: TRBV2; clone_size: -; cdr3_aa: CARNAGEPLAEQETQYF; cdr3_nt: TGTGCCAGAAACGCAGGCGAGCCCCTAGCGGAGCAAGAGACCCAGTACTTC
d_call: TRBD2; j_call: TRBJ2-1; v_call: TRBV29-1; clone_size: -; cdr3_aa: CSVLAVYNEQFF; cdr3_nt: TGCAGCGTTCTAGCGGTGTACAATGAGCAGTTCTTC
d_call: TRBD2; j_call: TRBJ2-3; v_call: TRBV7-9; clone_size: -; cdr3_aa: CAVWTSRTDTQYF; cdr3_nt: TGTGCCGTATGGACTAGCCGCACAGATACGCAGTATTTT
d_call: -; j_call: TRBJ1-1; v_call: TRBV27; clone_size: -; cdr3_aa: CASSLFQGGTEAFF; cdr3_nt: TGTGCCAGCAGTTTATTTCAGGGAGGGACTGAAGCTTTCTTT
d_call: TRBD1; j_call: TRBJ2-3; v_call: TRBV5-1; clone_size: -; cdr3_aa: CASSAGTGGDTQYF; cdr3_nt: TGCGCCAGCAGCGCCGGGACAGGGGGAGATACGCAGTATTTT
d_call: TRBD2; j_call: TRBJ2-3; v_call: TRBV7-9; clone_size: -; cdr3_aa: CASSLVTSASDTQYF; cdr3_nt: TGTGCCAGCAGCTTAGTTACTAGCGCGTCGGATACGCAGTATTTT
d_call: TRBD2; j_call: TRBJ2-3; v_call: TRBV7-6; clone_size: -; cdr3_aa: CASSLERRERADTQYF; cdr3_nt: TGTGCCAGCAGCTTAGAGAGGCGGGAGCGGGCAGATACGCAGTATTTT
d_call: -; j_call: TRBJ1-2; v_call: TRBV30; clone_size: -; cdr3_aa: CAWSVGQTYGYTF; cdr3_nt: TGTGCCTGGAGTGTAGGACAAACCTATGGCTACACCTTC
d_call: -; j_call: TRBJ2-7; v_call: TRBV27; clone_size: once; cdr3_aa: CASTHGGEQYF; cdr3_nt: TGTGCCAGCACCCATGGGGGGGAGCAGTACTTC
d_call: TRBD2; j_call: TRBJ2-5; v_call: TRBV15; clone_size: -; cdr3_aa: CATSRELGREETQYF; cdr3_nt: TGTGCCACCAGCAGAGAACTAGGGAGGGAAGAGACCCAGTACTTC
d_call: -; j_call: TRBJ1-1; v_call: TRBV27; clone_size: once; cdr3_aa: CASSLGGRTEAFF; cdr3_nt: TGTGCCAGCAGTTTAGGGGGGCGTACTGAAGCTTTCTTT
d_call: -; j_call: TRBJ1-4; v_call: TRBV7-2; clone_size: -; cdr3_aa: CASSLPKGTTNEKLFF; cdr3_nt: TGTGCCAGCAGCTTACCTAAGGGGACAACTAATGAAAAACTGTTTTTT
d_call: -; j_call: TRBJ2-7; v_call: TRBV27; clone_size: few; cdr3_aa: CASSLQGPYEQYF; cdr3_nt: TGTGCCAGCAGTTTGCAGGGTCCCTACGAGCAGTACTTC
d_call: -; j_call: TRBJ2-1; v_call: TRBV7-8; clone_size: once; cdr3_aa: CASKQALSYNEQFF; cdr3_nt: TGTGCCAGCAAGCAGGCCCTCTCCTACAATGAGCAGTTCTTC
d_call: -; j_call: TRBJ2-1; v_call: TRBV27; clone_size: -; cdr3_aa: CASSLSRSPSNEQFF; cdr3_nt: TGTGCCAGCAGTTTAAGTAGAAGTCCCTCCAATGAGCAGTTCTTC
d_call: -; j_call: TRBJ2-2; v_call: TRBV7-6; clone_size: -; cdr3_aa: CASSFGPGSGELFF; cdr3_nt: TGTGCCAGCAGCTTTGGTCCTGGGTCCGGGGAGCTGTTTTTT
d_call: TRBD2; j_call: TRBJ2-1; v_call: TRBV2; clone_size: -; cdr3_aa: CASSVVTLAGGYNEQFF; cdr3_nt: TGTGCCAGCAGTGTTGTGACGTTAGCGGGGGGTTACAATGAGCAGTTCTTC
d_call: -; j_call: TRBJ2-2; v_call: TRBV7-9; clone_size: -; cdr3_aa: CASSLSKNTGELFF; cdr3_nt: TGTGCCAGCAGCTTAAGCAAGAACACCGGGGAGCTGTTTTTT
d_call: -; j_call: TRBJ1-5; v_call: TRBV6-6; clone_size: -; cdr3_aa: CASRGGDPSVHF; cdr3_nt: TGTGCCAGCAGAGGGGGGGACCCCTCAGTACATTTT
d_call: TRBD2; j_call: TRBJ2-1; v_call: TRBV7-6; clone_size: -; cdr3_aa: CASSLDFARGEGEQFF; cdr3_nt: TGTGCCAGCAGCTTAGACTTCGCCCGGGGGGAGGGTGAGCAGTTCTTC
d_call: -; j_call: TRBJ1-5; v_call: TRBV6-5; clone_size: once; cdr3_aa: CASSPGYNQPQHF; cdr3_nt: TGTGCCAGCAGTCCTGGGTACAATCAGCCCCAGCATTTT
d_call: TRBD1; j_call: TRBJ2-7; v_call: TRBV10-3; clone_size: -; cdr3_aa: CAISQGQGTYEQYF; cdr3_nt: TGTGCCATCAGCCAGGGACAGGGTACCTACGAGCAGTACTTC
d_call: -; j_call: TRBJ2-1; v_call: TRBV29-1; clone_size: once; cdr3_aa: CSVDGAGYNEQFF; cdr3_nt: TGCAGCGTTGATGGGGCAGGCTACAATGAGCAGTTCTTC
d_call: -; j_call: TRBJ2-1; v_call: TRBV29-1; clone_size: -; cdr3_aa: CSVGGELYNEQFF; cdr3_nt: TGCAGCGTTGGGGGAGAATTATACAATGAGCAGTTCTTC
d_call: -; j_call: TRBJ2-1; v_call: TRBV2; clone_size: -; cdr3_aa: CASSEGGGSYNEQFF; cdr3_nt: TGTGCCAGCAGTGAAGGAGGGGGCTCCTACAATGAGCAGTTCTTC
d_call: -; j_call: TRBJ1-1; v_call: TRBV7-3; clone_size: -; cdr3_aa: CASSLTGEVGRRNTEAFF; cdr3_nt: TGTGCCAGCAGCTTAACGGGAGAGGTTGGGCGAAGGAACACTGAAGCTTTCTTT
d_call: TRBD2; j_call: TRBJ2-1; v_call: TRBV5-4; clone_size: -; cdr3_aa: CASSLWLAGGPDEQFF; cdr3_nt: TGTGCCAGCAGCTTGTGGCTAGCGGGGGGGCCTGATGAGCAGTTCTTC
d_call: TRBD2; j_call: TRBJ2-1; v_call: TRBV29-1; clone_size: -; cdr3_aa: CSVRLAGGYNEQFF; cdr3_nt: TGCAGCGTACGACTAGCGGGAGGTTACAATGAGCAGTTCTTC
d_call: -; j_call: TRBJ1-2; v_call: TRBV19; clone_size: -; cdr3_aa: CASSGVPGQGNSIYGYTF; cdr3_nt: TGTGCCAGTAGTGGGGTTCCGGGACAAGGGAATTCTATCTATGGCTACACCTTC
d_call: -; j_call: TRBJ1-1; v_call: TRBV10-3; clone_size: once; cdr3_aa: CAIRQGTNTEAFF; cdr3_nt: TGTGCCATCAGACAGGGAACGAACACTGAAGCTTTCTTT